One T cell receptor (beta chain) is described in this entry. What it binds is unknown. The Oncomine TCR Beta short-read assay was applied to DNA of cultured CD4+ T cells. Genomic DNA was isolated from CD4+ T cells that had been cultured. In TCRdb, the PCR reads were re-called with MiXCR into one record per CDR3 protein. The sample yields approximately 21,000 distinct CDR3 sequences, roughly 29% seen once. V shed 3 bases and J 2 bases; nucleotides not matched to a gene: 6. This CDR3 contains 15 residues. Per germline, CDR1 DFQATT and CDR2 SNEGSKA (reference sequence). This sample is part of a study of vaccination and CD4 T cells after COVID-19. Treatment: roughly 10-day PBMC culture with coronavirus spike peptide pools or control peptides (ViraFEST assay). ViraFEST used peptide pools to expand antigen-specific T cells before TCR sequencing. At days 3 and 7, half the medium was exchanged for fresh IL-2 medium.

Overall study findings and caveats: Among convalescent patients, a median 86.3% of reactive clones emerged only after vaccination.

This clonotype was obtained from a human donor with COVID-19. Sequencing was done on a sample of cultured CD4+ T cells from blood. The V call is TRBV20-1, the J call TRBJ2-2; TRBD2 aligns across 7 bases. In DNA, the CDR3 is TGCAGTGCTAGCCCTAGCGGTGTAAACACCGGGGAGCTGTTTTTT. Amino acid sequence: CSASPSGVNTGELFF.